Each of the 25 T cell receptor beta chains below was sequenced from the same sample in a study of cytotoxic CD8 clonotypes in ibrutinib-treated CLL. Libraries were prepared by immunoSEQ multiplex PCR; TCRdb keeps only in-frame clonotypes and omits some of them. The sample has hundreds of thousands of clones; approximately 75% are singletons. Sequenced material: PBMCs, taken after 12 months of ibrutinib treatment. The receptor source for this set is a human donor with chronic lymphocytic leukemia.

The table lists this clone with a count of one. The chain joins TRBV14 to TRBJ2-3; 9 positions agree with TRBD2. This CDR3 has 20 amino acids. The germline gives CDR1 SGHDN, CDR2 FVKESK. Trimming at V came to 1 base and at J to 2 bases, leaving 16 bases not matched to a gene. CDR3 coding DNA: TGTGCCAGCAGCCAAGGGGTGAGGGGGCTTCGACTAGCGGACACAGATACGCAGTATTTT. The encoded protein is CASSQGVRGLRLADTDTQYF.

This clone was seen only a few times. V is TRBV19 and J is TRBJ1-6; no reliable D call. The CDR3 is 13 residues long. From germline, CDR1 is LNHDA and CDR2 SQIVND (reference sequence). With 5 bases removed from V and 9 bases from J, the gap between germline ends came to 11 bases. In DNA, the CDR3 is TGTGCCAGTAGTTATTGGTCGGCTTCACCCCTCCACTTT. Amino acids: CASSYWSASPLHF. Supplemented by reference TRBV19 and TRBJ1-6, the full variable domain reads DGGITQSPKYLFRKEGQNVTLSCEQNLNHDAMYWYRQDPGQGLRLIYYSQIVNDFQKGDIAEGYSVSREKKESFPLTVTSAQKNPTAFYLCASSYWSASPLHFGNGTRLTVT.

The chain has TRBV5-6 and TRBJ2-7, with 9 bases matching TRBD1. Germline V gene data show CDR1 as SGHDT and CDR2 as YYEEEE. J was trimmed by 2 bases and V by 3 bases; bases with no gene match: 6. This CDR3 is built from 15 residues. The CDR3 nucleotides are TGTGCCAGCAGCTCAATACAGGGGGCGACCTACGAGCAGTACTTC. This encodes CASSSIQGATYEQYF.

The V call is TRBV2, the J call TRBJ1-3, with D hard to call. The germline V gene has CDR1 SNHLY and CDR2 FYNNEI. The CDR3 contains 16 residues. V lost 3 bases to trimming and J lost 2 bases, with 14 bases between them. CDR3 amino acids: CASSEYPTLPGNTIYF. The DNA of the CDR3 is TGTGCCAGCAGTGAGTATCCGACACTTCCTGGAAACACCATATATTTT.

The J gene is TRBJ1-2, the V gene TRBV19; unclear D gene. V was pared by 6 bases and J by 3 bases, with 5 bases between. The germline gives CDR1 LNHDA, CDR2 SQIVND (reference sequence). CDR3 length equals 11 residues. The CDR3 loop reads CASRADYGYTF. The CDR3 nucleotides are TGTGCCAGTAGGGCGGACTATGGCTACACCTTC.

V gene TRBV29-1 combines with J gene TRBJ1-3; D remains ambiguous. V gave up 7 bases and J gave up 0 bases, with 13 bases separating them. In germline, CDR1 is SQVTM, CDR2 ANQGSEA. CDR3 size: 14 residues. The CDR3: CSALLASSGNTIYF. The CDR3 DNA reads TGCAGCGCCCTACTCGCGAGCTCTGGAAACACCATATATTTT.

The chain has TRBV18 and TRBJ2-7, with 7 bases matching TRBD1. The CDR3 has 14 residues. CDR1 is KGHSH, CDR2 LQKENI, per germline. J gave up 7 bases and V 3 bases, and 9 bases lay outside the gene matches. The CDR3 DNA sequence: TGTGCCAGCTCACCCCCCTCCCAGGGGGAAGAGCAGTACTTC. Translated, it gives CASSPPSQGEEQYF. The whole variable domain, filled in from reference TRBV18 and TRBJ2-7, reads NAGVMQNPRHLVRRRGQEARLRCSPMKGHSHVYWYRQLPEEGLKFMVYLQKENIIDESGMPKERFSAEFPKEGPSILRIQQVVRGDSAAYFCASSPPSQGEEQYFGPGTRLTVT.

Comments on this clone: The same CDR3 can be traced to other DNA sequences in this sample. The chain joins TRBV9 to TRBJ1-5, with a weak D call TRBD1 (5 bases). The CDR3 extends over 14 amino acids. Looked up from germline, CDR1 is SGDLS and CDR2 is YYNGEE. Trimming pared 0 bases from V and 1 base from J, leaving 5 bases between. The CDR3 loop is CASSVGGSNQPQHF. The DNA of the CDR3 is TGTGCCAGCAGCGTAGGGGGCAGCAATCAGCCCCAGCATTTT.

The chain links TRBV6-5 to TRBJ1-2; 11 bases line up with TRBD1. CDR3 length: 15 amino acids. Trimming removed 4 bases from V and 5 bases from J; junction bases left unmatched: 6. Germline V gene sequence: CDR1 MNHEY, CDR2 SVGAGI. The CDR3 region is CASSFGQGARYGYTF. DNA for the CDR3: TGTGCCAGCAGTTTCGGACAGGGGGCGCGGTATGGCTACACCTTC.

The V call is TRBV4-2, the J call TRBJ2-5; D ambiguous. The CDR3 extends over 11 amino acids. CDR1 is LGHNA and CDR2 is YNFKEQ in the germline V gene. Trimming took 5 bases from V and 0 from J, leaving 1 base between them. The CDR3 bases are TGTGCCAGCAGCAACCAAGAGACCCAGTACTTC. This gives the protein CASSNQETQYF.

This CDR3 reads CASSLAATGELFF. The CDR3 bases are TGTGCCAGCAGTTTGGCGGCCACCGGGGAGCTGTTTTTT. J is TRBJ2-2 and V is TRBV28; D gene ambiguous. CDR1 and CDR2 from the germline V gene are MDHEN and SYDVKM. The length of the CDR3 is 13 residues. Between the trimmed V and J ends, which lost 3 bases and 4 bases, there was a span of 6 bases.

The rearrangement joins TRBV19 to TRBJ1-5; TRBD1 matches 7 bases. J lost 0 bases, V lost 9 bases, and 5 bases had no gene match. CDR1 and CDR2 from the germline V gene are LNHDA and SQIVND (reference sequence). CDR3 size: 14 residues. The CDR3: CASLDRPSNQPQHF. CDR3 bases: TGTGCCAGCTTGGACAGGCCTAGCAATCAGCCCCAGCATTTT. Full variable domain (remainder filled in from reference TRBV19 and TRBJ1-5): DGGITQSPKYLFRKEGQNVTLSCEQNLNHDAMYWYRQDPGQGLRLIYYSQIVNDFQKGDIAEGYSVSREKKESFPLTVTSAQKNPTAFYLCASLDRPSNQPQHFGDGTRLSIL.

The chain combines TRBV11-2 with TRBJ2-2, with a weak D call TRBD1 (6 bases). Germline CDR1 and CDR2: SGHAT and FQNNGV. This CDR3 is 16 amino acids long. Trimming took 4 bases from V and 0 from J, leaving 12 bases between them. Here the CDR3 reads CASSSHRAPNTGELFF. DNA for the CDR3: TGTGCCAGCAGCTCACACAGGGCCCCGAACACCGGGGAGCTGTTTTTT.

This sequence joins TRBV6-6 and TRBJ2-2, with D perhaps TRBD1 (6 bases). V was clipped by 6 bases and J by 1 base, with 9 bases between them. The CDR3 covers 14 residues. Germline CDR1 MNHNY, CDR2 SVGAGI (reference sequence). The CDR3 DNA sequence: TGTGCCAGCAGACAGGGTGTGAACACCGGGGAGCTGTTTTTT. Its protein product is CASRQGVNTGELFF.

The chain employs TRBV19 and TRBJ1-4; no firm D call. CDR3 length: 14 residues. Trimming removed 4 bases at V and 8 bases at J, with 14 bases between. The germline CDR1 and CDR2 sequences are LNHDA and SQIVND (reference sequence). The CDR3 loop reads CASSSGGSGEKLFF. As DNA, the CDR3 is TGTGCCAGTAGTAGCGGCGGGTCAGGAGAAAAACTGTTTTTT.

This rearrangement joins TRBV30 to TRBJ1-2; no reliable D call. Germline CDR1 and CDR2: GTSNPN and SVGIG (reference sequence). V shed 2 bases and J shed 14 bases, with 15 bases lying between them. The length of the CDR3 is 11 residues. CDR3: CAWSRTAMRTF. Here the CDR3 DNA reads TGTGCCTGGAGTAGGACCGCAATGAGAACCTTC.

This clone was counted once. The CDR3 DNA is TGTGCCAGCGTTGGCTCTGGAAACACCATATATTTT. Translated, it gives CASVGSGNTIYF. The chain recombines TRBV9 with TRBJ1-3; the D is unclear. Germline V lookup: CDR1 SGDLS, CDR2 YYNGEE. The CDR3 spans 12 residues. V was cut by 7 bases and J by 0 bases, with 5 bases left in between.

This chain links TRBV19 with TRBJ2-1; D remains unclear. The V end lost 3 bases, the J end lost 7 bases, and 4 bases lay between the germline ends. There are 11 residues in the CDR3. Germline assignment: CDR1 LNHDA and CDR2 SQIVND (reference sequence). The CDR3 sequence is CASSMGNEQFF. CDR3 nucleotide sequence: TGTGCCAGTAGTATGGGAAATGAGCAGTTCTTC.

The V call is TRBV5-4, the J call TRBJ2-7; D is possibly TRBD2 (5 bases). This CDR3 is built from 12 residues. Trimming shortened V by 5 bases and J by 7 bases, and 13 bases separated the two germline ends. Germline values: CDR1 SGHNT, CDR2 YYREEE (reference sequence). The CDR3 DNA reads as TGTGCCAGCAGGTCCCGGGGAGCGGAGCAGTACTTC. Its translation: CASRSRGAEQYF.

The chain carries TRBV7-2 and TRBJ2-1; no definite D call. CDR3 length: 13 amino acids. Looked up from germline, CDR1 is SGHTA and CDR2 is FQGNSA. V gave up 1 base and J gave up 7 bases, with 8 bases separating them. The CDR3 nucleotides are TGTGCCAGCAGCTTAGGTTTGGGAAATGAGCAGTTCTTC. Amino acids: CASSLGLGNEQFF.

The gene calls are TRBV5-1 and TRBJ1-4, with TRBD1 as a possible D gene (5 bases). The V end was cut by 5 bases, the J end by 10 bases, with 12 bases between. Germline assignment: CDR1 SGHRS and CDR2 YFSETQ. The CDR3 loop spans 12 amino acids. The CDR3 coding sequence is TGCGCCAGCAGACAGGTTGCTGGAAAACTGTTTTTT. Translated: CASRQVAGKLFF.

This clone was observed many times. The CDR3 spells CALETGPYEQYF. CDR3 coding DNA: TGTGCCCTCGAGACGGGTCCCTACGAGCAGTACTTC. The V gene is TRBV9, the J gene TRBJ2-7; D is ambiguous. Germline CDR1 SGDLS, CDR2 YYNGEE. CDR3 size: 12 residues. Trimming took 10 bases from V and 2 from J, leaving 13 bases between them. Together with reference TRBV9 and TRBJ2-7, the CDR3 gives the full variable domain: DSGVTQTPKHLITATGQRVTLRCSPRSGDLSVYWYQQSLDQGLQFLIQYYNGEERAKGNILERFSAQQFPDLHSELNLSSLELGDSALYFCALETGPYEQYFGPGTRLTVT.

The chain is built from TRBV5-8 and TRBJ2-3, with TRBD2 identical over 7 bases. V dropped 4 bases and J dropped 6; count of bases not matched to a gene: 8. Germline assignment: CDR1 SGHTS and CDR2 YDEGEE. The CDR3 consists of 14 residues. The DNA for the CDR3 is TGTGCCAGCAGCCCGTGGGGCGGGGGTGATACGCAGTATTTT. Translated, it gives CASSPWGGGDTQYF. Together with reference TRBV5-8 and TRBJ2-3, the CDR3 gives the full variable domain: EAGVTQSPTHLIKTRGQQATLRCSPISGHTSVYWYQQALGLGLQFLLWYDEGEERNRGNFPPRFSGRQFPNYSSELNVNALELEDSALYLCASSPWGGGDTQYFGPGTRLTVL.

This clone was observed once. This CDR3 reads CASSLGLGETQYF. The CDR3 nucleotides are TGTGCCAGCAGCTTGGGACTCGGAGAGACCCAGTACTTC. The chain links TRBV7-9 to TRBJ2-5; perhaps TRBD2 as D (6 bases). Between the trimmed V and J ends, which lost 3 bases and 4 bases, there was a span of 9 bases. The V gene's germline CDR1 is SEHNR and CDR2 FQNEAQ (reference sequence). This CDR3 is 13 amino acids long.

J is TRBJ2-7 and V is TRBV4-1; D call uncertain. CDR1 and CDR2 from the germline V gene are MGHRA and YSYEKL. The ends were cut back, 4 bases at V and 1 base at J, with 11 bases in the middle. The CDR3 extends over 14 amino acids. The CDR3 bases are TGCGCCAGCAGCCCCCGCCTGTTTTCCTACGAGCAGTACTTC. Its protein is CASSPRLFSYEQYF.